This passage covers 19 T cell receptor beta chains from one sample sequenced in a study of blood T cell repertoires in COVID-19. TCRdb's table, derived via immunoSEQ multiplex PCR, lists solely in-frame clones and lacks some. The sample records over 120,000 clones, about four fifths being singletons. The sequencing sample was made of peripheral blood. These receptors all come from a woman aged 65 to 85 with COVID-19, enrolled during active disease.

This clone was counted a single time. The rearrangement links TRBV7-9 to TRBJ1-1, with TRBD1 matching 8 bases. Looked up from germline, CDR1 is SEHNR and CDR2 is FQNEAQ (reference sequence). The CDR3 length is 12 residues. With V trimmed by 6 bases and J by 6 bases, 3 bases remained unmatched. CDR3 residues: CASRQGAAEAFF. The CDR3 DNA is TGTGCCAGCAGGCAGGGGGCCGCTGAAGCTTTCTTT.

This clone was seen a few times. This chain connects TRBV7-2 to TRBJ1-5; a possible D gene is TRBD1 (5 bases). Germline V gene lookup returns CDR1 SGHTA and CDR2 FQGNSA. Trimming pared 7 bases from V and 0 bases from J, leaving 13 bases between. The CDR3 has 15 residues. The CDR3 here is CASNDQGYSNQPQHF. CDR3 coding DNA: TGTGCCAGCAACGATCAGGGCTATAGCAATCAGCCCCAGCATTTT.

The chain has TRBV5-1 and TRBJ2-1, with D possibly TRBD2 on 7 matching bases. Germline V gene lookup returns CDR1 SGHRS and CDR2 YFSETQ. With 2 bases removed from V and 4 bases from J, the gap between germline ends came to 22 bases. The CDR3 totals 18 residues. CDR3: CASSLLPFGGGPYNEQFF. DNA of the CDR3: TGCGCCAGCAGCTTATTGCCCTTTGGGGGGGGGCCTTACAATGAGCAGTTCTTC.

J is TRBJ1-2 and V is TRBV19, with D tentatively TRBD1 (6 bases). The CDR3 consists of 14 residues. Germline V gives CDR1 LNHDA, CDR2 SQIVND (reference sequence). V was clipped by 5 bases and J by 3 bases, with 13 bases between them. CDR3 DNA sequence: TGTGCCAGTAGTTTAGCAGGGGATTACTATGGCTACACCTTC. As protein: CASSLAGDYYGYTF.

The gene calls are TRBV7-9 and TRBJ2-7; 8 bases map to TRBD2. V lost 4 bases, J lost 4 bases, and 6 bases stayed unmatched. The CDR3 extends over 14 amino acids. CDR1 SEHNR and CDR2 FQNEAQ come from the germline V gene (reference sequence). The CDR3 spells CASSSGGGMYEQYF. CDR3 nucleotide sequence: TGTGCCAGCAGCTCCGGGGGGGGAATGTACGAGCAGTACTTC.

The rearrangement joins TRBV7-2 to TRBJ2-3, with TRBD1 identical over 8 bases. J gave up 6 bases and V 4 bases, and 3 bases lay outside the gene matches. The V gene's germline CDR1 is SGHTA and CDR2 FQGNSA. The CDR3 loop spans 13 amino acids. The chain's CDR3 is CASSSRGPDTQYF. The CDR3 DNA reads TGTGCCAGCAGCTCCAGGGGGCCTGATACGCAGTATTTT.

A note on this clone: Other DNA sequences in this sample translate to the same CDR3. The chain employs TRBV5-4 and TRBJ2-5; 10 bases align to TRBD2. This CDR3 is built from 14 residues. The junction had 1 base not matched to a gene; V was cut back by 4 bases and J by 1 base. Germline V gene sequence: CDR1 SGHNT, CDR2 YYREEE (reference sequence). The CDR3 region is CASSLAGAQETQYF. CDR3 nucleotide sequence: TGTGCCAGCAGCCTAGCGGGGGCCCAAGAGACCCAGTACTTC.

V and J are TRBV9 and TRBJ1-2, with a possible D match to TRBD1 (6 bases). Looked up from germline, CDR1 is SGDLS and CDR2 is YYNGEE. This CDR3 contains 14 residues. Trimming left V 3 bases short and J 5 bases short, with 14 bases between. For the CDR3, the DNA is TGTGCCAGCAGCGCGGGGGGCCCGGTATATGGCTACACCTTC. It translates to CASSAGGPVYGYTF.

The chain is built from TRBV9 and TRBJ2-4, with 7 bases lining up with TRBD2. V lost 0 bases and J lost 6; bases outside the gene matches: 0. Germline CDR1 and CDR2: SGDLS and YYNGEE. This CDR3 comprises 13 residues. CDR3 DNA sequence: TGTGCCAGCAGCGTAGGCGGGGGAAACATTCAGTACTTC. Protein sequence: CASSVGGGNIQYF.

In this sample, this clone turned up once. The chain recombines TRBV29-1 with TRBJ2-5; 9 positions agree with TRBD1. V was pared by 7 bases and J by 3 bases, with 6 bases of the junction left unmatched. Germline V lookup: CDR1 SQVTM, CDR2 ANQGSEA. The CDR3 has 13 amino acids. The CDR3 nucleotides read TGCAGCGCTGAGGGACAGGGAAAAGAGACCCAGTACTTC. Translating it yields CSAEGQGKETQYF.

The chain combines TRBV6-5 with TRBJ1-2; D possibly corresponds to TRBD1 (6 bases). Trimming removed 5 bases at V and 5 bases at J, with 12 bases between. There are 13 residues in the CDR3. Germline V gene lookup returns CDR1 MNHEY and CDR2 SVGAGI. CDR3 in amino acids: CASSQGKEYGYTF. In DNA, the CDR3 is TGTGCCAGCAGTCAGGGGAAGGAGTATGGCTACACCTTC.

The rearrangement joins TRBV20-1 to TRBJ2-3; D might be TRBD1 (6 bases). CDR1 is DFQATT, CDR2 SNEGSKA, per germline (reference sequence). V was cut by 7 bases and J by 5 bases, with 10 bases left in between. The CDR3 runs 11 residues. CDR3 in DNA: TGCAGTGTGGGGGCAGGAGATACGCAGTATTTT. Its translation is CSVGAGDTQYF.

The chain recombines TRBV30 with TRBJ2-2; 7 bases agree with TRBD2. V dropped 3 bases and J dropped 2; count of bases not matched to a gene: 9. Germline V gene sequence: CDR1 GTSNPN, CDR2 SVGIG (reference sequence). This CDR3 spans 16 amino acids. CDR3 DNA sequence: TGTGCCTGGAGCGCACTGACTAGCCGTAACACCGGGGAGCTGTTTTTT. Encoded protein: CAWSALTSRNTGELFF.

This clone has only a few counts. V gene TRBV7-2 combines with J gene TRBJ1-3; perhaps TRBD1 as D (5 bases). The V gene lost 2 bases and the J gene lost 2 bases, with 10 bases spanning the gap. CDR1 is SGHTA, CDR2 FQGNSA, per germline. The CDR3 extends over 15 amino acids. CDR3 DNA sequence: TGTGCCAGCAGCTTAATGCCCAGGGCTGGAAACACCATATATTTT. Translated, it gives CASSLMPRAGNTIYF.

The rearrangement links TRBV7-9 to TRBJ1-1; D ambiguous. This CDR3 has 15 residues. V lost 4 bases and J 0 bases, leaving 12 bases between the germline ends. Germline loops: CDR1 SEHNR, CDR2 FQNEAQ (reference sequence). CDR3 region: CASSSSQNMNTEAFF. The CDR3 DNA follows: TGTGCCAGCAGCTCCTCACAGAACATGAACACTGAAGCTTTCTTT.

The V call is TRBV27, the J call TRBJ2-7; 8 positions match TRBD2. Germline V gives CDR1 MNHEY, CDR2 SMNVEV (reference sequence). V shed 5 bases and J 6 bases; nucleotides not matched to a gene: 12. This CDR3 comprises 15 residues. CDR3 DNA sequence: TGTGCCAGCAGTCCTACCCGGGGGGGTTTGGGCGAGCAGTACTTC. Translation: CASSPTRGGLGEQYF.

The rearrangement links TRBV25-1 to TRBJ2-3; the match to TRBD2 covers 10 bases. The germline CDR1 and CDR2 sequences are MGHDK and SYGVNS. The length of the CDR3 is 15 residues. Losses at the gene ends were 6 bases for V and 1 base for J; bases not matched to a gene: 4. For the CDR3, the DNA is TGTGCCAGCAGCCCCACTAGCGGGGGCACAGATACGCAGTATTTT. Encoded protein: CASSPTSGGTDTQYF. Variable domain in full (rest from reference TRBV25-1 and TRBJ2-3): EADIYQTPRYLVIGTGKKITLECSQTMGHDKMYWYQQDPGMELHLIHYSYGVNSTEKGDLSSESTVSRIRTEHFPLTLESARPSHTSQYLCASSPTSGGTDTQYFGPGTRLTVL.

The chain is built from TRBV5-1 and TRBJ1-3; 8 bases align to TRBD1. With V trimmed by 4 bases and J by 3 bases, 6 bases remained unmatched. The CDR3 is 15 amino acids. Per the germline V gene, CDR1 is SGHRS and CDR2 is YFSETQ. CDR3 in DNA: TGCGCCAGCAGCGAGAGGACAGGGATTGGAAACACCATATATTTT. Its translation: CASSERTGIGNTIYF.

The chain couples TRBV7-9 to TRBJ1-6; 7 bases are a match to TRBD1. Germline values: CDR1 SEHNR, CDR2 FQNEAQ (reference sequence). J lost 5 bases, V lost 5 bases, and 6 bases had no gene match. This CDR3 is 15 amino acids long. CDR3 loop: CASSPEGTDNSPLHF. The CDR3 DNA reads as TGTGCCAGCAGCCCAGAGGGGACAGATAATTCACCCCTCCACTTT. The full variable domain, in which reference TRBV7-9 and TRBJ1-6 provide the parts outside the CDR3, is DTGVSQNPRHKITKRGQNVTFRCDPISEHNRLYWYRQTLGQGPEFLTYFQNEAQLEKSRLLSDRFSAERPKGSFSTLEIQRTEQGDSAMYLCASSPEGTDNSPLHFGNGTRLTVT.